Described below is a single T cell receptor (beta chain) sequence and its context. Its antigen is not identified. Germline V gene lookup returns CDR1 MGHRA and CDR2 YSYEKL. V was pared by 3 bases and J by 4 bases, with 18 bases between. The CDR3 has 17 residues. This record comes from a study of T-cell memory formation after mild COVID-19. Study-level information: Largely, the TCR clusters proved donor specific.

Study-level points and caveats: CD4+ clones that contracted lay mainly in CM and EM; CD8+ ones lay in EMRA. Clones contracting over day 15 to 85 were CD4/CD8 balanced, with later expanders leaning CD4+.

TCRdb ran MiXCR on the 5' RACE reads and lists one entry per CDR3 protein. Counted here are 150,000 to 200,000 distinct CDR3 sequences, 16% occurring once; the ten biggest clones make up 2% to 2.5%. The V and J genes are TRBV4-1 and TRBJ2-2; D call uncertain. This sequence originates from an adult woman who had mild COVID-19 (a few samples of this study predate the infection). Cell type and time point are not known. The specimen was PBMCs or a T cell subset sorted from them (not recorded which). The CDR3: CASSHAGRRVGTGELFF. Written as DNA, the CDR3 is TGCGCCAGCAGCCACGCCGGTCGTAGGGTTGGCACCGGGGAGCTGTTTTTT.